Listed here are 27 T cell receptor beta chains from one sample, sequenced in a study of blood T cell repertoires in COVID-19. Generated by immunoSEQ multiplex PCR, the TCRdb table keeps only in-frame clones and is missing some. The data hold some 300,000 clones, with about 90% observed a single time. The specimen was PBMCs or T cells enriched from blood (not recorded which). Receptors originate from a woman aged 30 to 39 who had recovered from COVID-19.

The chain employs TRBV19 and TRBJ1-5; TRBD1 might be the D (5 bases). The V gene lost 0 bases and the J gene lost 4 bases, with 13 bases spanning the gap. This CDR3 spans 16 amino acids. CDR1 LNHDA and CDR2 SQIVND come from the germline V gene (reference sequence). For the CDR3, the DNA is TGTGCCAGTAGTATAGATACAGGCAGTTTAAATCAGCCCCAGCATTTT. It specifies CASSIDTGSLNQPQHF.

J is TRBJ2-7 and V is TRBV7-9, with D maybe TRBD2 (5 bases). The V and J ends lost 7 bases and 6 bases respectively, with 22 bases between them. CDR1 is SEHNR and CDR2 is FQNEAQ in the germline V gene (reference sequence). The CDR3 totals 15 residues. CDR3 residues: CASTVGSAAAGEQYF. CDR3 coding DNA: TGTGCCAGCACTGTAGGCAGTGCCGCGGCGGGCGAGCAGTACTTC.

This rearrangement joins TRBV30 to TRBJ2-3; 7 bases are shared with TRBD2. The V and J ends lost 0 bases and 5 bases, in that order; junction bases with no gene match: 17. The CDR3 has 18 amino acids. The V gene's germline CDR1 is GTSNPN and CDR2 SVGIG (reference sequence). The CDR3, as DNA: TGTGCCTGGAGTGTATGGGGTTTTGGGGGGGGTGTGGAAGATACGCAGTATTTT. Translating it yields CAWSVWGFGGGVEDTQYF.

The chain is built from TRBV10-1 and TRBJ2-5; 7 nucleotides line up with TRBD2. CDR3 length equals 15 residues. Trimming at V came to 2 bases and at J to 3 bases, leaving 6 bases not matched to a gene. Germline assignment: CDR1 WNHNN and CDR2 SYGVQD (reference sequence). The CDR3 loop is CASSEGRRGEETQYF. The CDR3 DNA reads TGCGCCAGCAGTGAGGGTCGACGGGGGGAAGAGACCCAGTACTTC.

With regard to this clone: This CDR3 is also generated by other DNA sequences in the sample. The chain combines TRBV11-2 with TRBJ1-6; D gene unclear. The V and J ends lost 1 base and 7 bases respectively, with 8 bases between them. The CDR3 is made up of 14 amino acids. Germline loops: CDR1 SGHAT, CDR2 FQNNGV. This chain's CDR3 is CASSLVRGNSPLHF. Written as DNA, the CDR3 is TGTGCCAGCAGCTTAGTACGGGGAAATTCACCCCTCCACTTT. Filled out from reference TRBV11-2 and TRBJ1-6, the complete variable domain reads EAGVAQSPRYKIIEKRQSVAFWCNPISGHATLYWYQQILGQGPKLLIQFQNNGVVDDSQLPKDRFSAERLKGVDSTLKIQPAKLEDSAVYLCASSLVRGNSPLHFGNGTRLTVT.

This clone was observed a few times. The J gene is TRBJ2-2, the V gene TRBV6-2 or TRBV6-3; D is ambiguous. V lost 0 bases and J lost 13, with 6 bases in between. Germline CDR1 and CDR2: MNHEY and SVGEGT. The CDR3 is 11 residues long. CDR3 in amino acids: CASSYSTRLFF. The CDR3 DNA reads TGTGCCAGCAGTTACTCTACAAGGCTGTTTTTT.

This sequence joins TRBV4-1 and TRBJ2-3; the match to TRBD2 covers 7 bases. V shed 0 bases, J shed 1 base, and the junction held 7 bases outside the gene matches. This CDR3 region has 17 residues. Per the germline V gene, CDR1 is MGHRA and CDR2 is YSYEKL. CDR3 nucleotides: TGCGCCAGCAGCCAAGAAGCCGGGACTACTGGCACAGATACGCAGTATTTT. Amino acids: CASSQEAGTTGTDTQYF.

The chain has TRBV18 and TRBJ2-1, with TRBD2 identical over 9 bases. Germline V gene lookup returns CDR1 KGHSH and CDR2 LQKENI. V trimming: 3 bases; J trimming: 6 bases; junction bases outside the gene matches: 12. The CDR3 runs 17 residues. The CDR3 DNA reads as TGTGCCAGCTCACCGTTAGGAGCGGGGGGTTTAGGCAATGAGCAGTTCTTC. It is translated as CASSPLGAGGLGNEQFF.

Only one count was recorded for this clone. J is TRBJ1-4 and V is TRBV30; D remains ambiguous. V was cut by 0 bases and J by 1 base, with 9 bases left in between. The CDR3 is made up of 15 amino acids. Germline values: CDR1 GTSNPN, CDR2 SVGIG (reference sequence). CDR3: CAWSVSGGTNEKLFF. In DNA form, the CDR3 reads TGTGCCTGGAGTGTATCGGGTGGAACTAATGAAAAACTGTTTTTT.

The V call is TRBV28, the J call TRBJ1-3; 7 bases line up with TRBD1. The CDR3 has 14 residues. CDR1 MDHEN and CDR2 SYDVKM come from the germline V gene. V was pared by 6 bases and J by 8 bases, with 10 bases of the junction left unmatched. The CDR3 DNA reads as TGTGCCAGCAGCACCCCAGGGGGACTGGACACCATATATTTT. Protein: CASSTPGGLDTIYF.

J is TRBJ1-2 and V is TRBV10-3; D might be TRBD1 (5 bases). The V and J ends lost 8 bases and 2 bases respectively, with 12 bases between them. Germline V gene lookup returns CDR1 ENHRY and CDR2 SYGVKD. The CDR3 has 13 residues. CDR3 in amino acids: CAIGLGGNYGYTF. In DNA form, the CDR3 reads TGTGCCATCGGGCTCGGGGGGAACTATGGCTACACCTTC.

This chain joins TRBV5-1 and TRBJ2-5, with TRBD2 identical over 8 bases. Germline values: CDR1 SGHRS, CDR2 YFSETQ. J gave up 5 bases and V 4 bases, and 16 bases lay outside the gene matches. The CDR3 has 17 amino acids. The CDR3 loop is CASSPGGLGGSAETQYF. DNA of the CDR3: TGCGCCAGCAGCCCCGGGGGACTAGGCGGGAGCGCGGAGACCCAGTACTTC.

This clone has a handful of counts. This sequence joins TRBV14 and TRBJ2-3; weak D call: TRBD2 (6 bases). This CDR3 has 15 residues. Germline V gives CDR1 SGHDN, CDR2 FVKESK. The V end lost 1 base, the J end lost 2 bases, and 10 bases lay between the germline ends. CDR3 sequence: CASSQAGGSTDTQYF. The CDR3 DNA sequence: TGTGCCAGCAGCCAAGCTGGGGGGTCCACAGATACGCAGTATTTT.

DNA of the CDR3: TGCGCCAGCAGCCTAGAAAATTCCGGGACAGGGACCGGGGAGCTGTTTTTT. Protein: CASSLENSGTGTGELFF. The V gene is TRBV5-1, the J gene TRBJ2-2, with TRBD1 identical over 9 bases. The CDR3 length is 17 residues. The germline V gene has CDR1 SGHRS and CDR2 YFSETQ. The trim removed 4 bases at V and 5 bases at J, leaving 12 bases unmatched.

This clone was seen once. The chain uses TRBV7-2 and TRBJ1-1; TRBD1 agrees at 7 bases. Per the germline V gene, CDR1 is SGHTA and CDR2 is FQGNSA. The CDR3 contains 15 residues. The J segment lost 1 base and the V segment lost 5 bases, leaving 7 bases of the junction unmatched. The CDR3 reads CASSDRVITNTEAFF. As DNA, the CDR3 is TGTGCCAGCAGCGACAGGGTGATAACGAACACTGAAGCTTTCTTT. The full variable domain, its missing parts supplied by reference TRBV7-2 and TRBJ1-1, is GAGVSQSPSNKVTEKGKDVELRCDPISGHTALYWYRQSLGQGLEFLIYFQGNSAPDKSGLPSDRFSAERTGGSVSTLTIQRTQQEDSAVYLCASSDRVITNTEAFFGQGTRLTVV.

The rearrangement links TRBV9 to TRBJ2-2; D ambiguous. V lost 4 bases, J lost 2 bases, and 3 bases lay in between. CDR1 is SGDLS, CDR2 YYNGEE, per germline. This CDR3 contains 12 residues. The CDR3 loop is CASSQNTGELFF. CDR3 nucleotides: TGTGCCAGCAGCCAAAACACCGGGGAGCTGTTTTTT.

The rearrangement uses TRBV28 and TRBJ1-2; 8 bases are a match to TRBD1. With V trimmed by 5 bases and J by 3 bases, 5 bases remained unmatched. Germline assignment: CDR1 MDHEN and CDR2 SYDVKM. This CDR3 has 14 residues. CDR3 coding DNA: TGTGCCAGCAGTGGGAACAGGGGGGACTATGGCTACACCTTC. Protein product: CASSGNRGDYGYTF.

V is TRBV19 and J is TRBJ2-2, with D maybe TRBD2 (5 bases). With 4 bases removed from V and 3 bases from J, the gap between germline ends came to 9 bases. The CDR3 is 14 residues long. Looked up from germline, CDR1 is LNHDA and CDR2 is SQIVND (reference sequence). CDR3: CASSSKRYTGELFF. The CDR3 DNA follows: TGTGCCAGTAGTAGTAAGCGGTACACCGGGGAGCTGTTTTTT.

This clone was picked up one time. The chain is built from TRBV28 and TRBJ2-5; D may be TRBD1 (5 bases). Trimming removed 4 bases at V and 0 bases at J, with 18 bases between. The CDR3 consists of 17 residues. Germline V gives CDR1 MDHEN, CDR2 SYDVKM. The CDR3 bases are TGTGCCAGCAGTTCCCAGGGTGCCGGCTCGTACCAAGAGACCCAGTACTTC. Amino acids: CASSSQGAGSYQETQYF.

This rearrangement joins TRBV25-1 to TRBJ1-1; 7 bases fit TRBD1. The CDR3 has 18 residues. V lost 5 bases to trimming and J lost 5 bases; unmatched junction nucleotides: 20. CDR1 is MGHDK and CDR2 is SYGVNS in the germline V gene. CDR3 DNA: TGTGCCAGCAGTCCCGCGGCCCAGGGGGTAGGGGGGAAAACTGAAGCTTTCTTT. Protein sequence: CASSPAAQGVGGKTEAFF.

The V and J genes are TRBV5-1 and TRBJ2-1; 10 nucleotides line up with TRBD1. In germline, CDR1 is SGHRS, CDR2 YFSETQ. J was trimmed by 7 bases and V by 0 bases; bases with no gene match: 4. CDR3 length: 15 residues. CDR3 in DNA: TGCGCCAGCAGCTTGGGACAGGGGGCGGCGAATGAGCAGTTCTTC. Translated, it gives CASSLGQGAANEQFF.

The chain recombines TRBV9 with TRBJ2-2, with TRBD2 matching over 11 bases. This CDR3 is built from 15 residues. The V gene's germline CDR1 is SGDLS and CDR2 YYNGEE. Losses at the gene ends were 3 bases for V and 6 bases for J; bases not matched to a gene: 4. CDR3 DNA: TGTGCCAGCAGCGGTCCGGGACTAGCGGCCGGGGAGCTGTTTTTT. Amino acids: CASSGPGLAAGELFF.

The CDR3 DNA reads as TGTGCCAGCAGCGTAGGCGGGGGCTTTGGGATCCATACGCAGTATTTT. Its protein is CASSVGGGFGIHTQYF. The chain uses TRBV9 and TRBJ2-3; D is perhaps TRBD2 (7 bases). V shed 0 bases and J shed 7 bases, with 18 bases lying between them. The CDR3 loop spans 16 amino acids. Germline CDR1 is SGDLS and CDR2 is YYNGEE.

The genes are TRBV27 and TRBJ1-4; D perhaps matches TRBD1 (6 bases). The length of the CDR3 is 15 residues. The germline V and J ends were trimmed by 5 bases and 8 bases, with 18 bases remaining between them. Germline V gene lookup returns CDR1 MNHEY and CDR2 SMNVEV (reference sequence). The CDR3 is CASSPKQGRGEKLFF. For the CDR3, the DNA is TGTGCCAGCAGTCCCAAGCAGGGTAGGGGGGAAAAACTGTTTTTT.

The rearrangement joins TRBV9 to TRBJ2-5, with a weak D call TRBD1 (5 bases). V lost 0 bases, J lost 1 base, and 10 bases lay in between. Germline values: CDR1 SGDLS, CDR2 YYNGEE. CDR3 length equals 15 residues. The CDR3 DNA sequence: TGTGCCAGCAGCGTAGGTTGGGGCAGCCAAGAGACCCAGTACTTC. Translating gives CASSVGWGSQETQYF.

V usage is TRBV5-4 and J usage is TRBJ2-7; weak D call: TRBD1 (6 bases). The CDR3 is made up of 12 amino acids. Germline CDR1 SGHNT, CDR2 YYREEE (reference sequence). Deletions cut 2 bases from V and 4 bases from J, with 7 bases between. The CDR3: CASSFGQYEQYF. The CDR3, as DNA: TGTGCCAGCAGCTTCGGACAGTACGAGCAGTACTTC.

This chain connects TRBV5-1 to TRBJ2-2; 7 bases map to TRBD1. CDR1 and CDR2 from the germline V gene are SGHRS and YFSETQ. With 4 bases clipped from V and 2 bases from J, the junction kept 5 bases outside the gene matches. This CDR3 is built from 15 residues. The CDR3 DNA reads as TGCGCCAGCAGCCGAAGGGACAGCAACACCGGGGAGCTGTTTTTT. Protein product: CASSRRDSNTGELFF.